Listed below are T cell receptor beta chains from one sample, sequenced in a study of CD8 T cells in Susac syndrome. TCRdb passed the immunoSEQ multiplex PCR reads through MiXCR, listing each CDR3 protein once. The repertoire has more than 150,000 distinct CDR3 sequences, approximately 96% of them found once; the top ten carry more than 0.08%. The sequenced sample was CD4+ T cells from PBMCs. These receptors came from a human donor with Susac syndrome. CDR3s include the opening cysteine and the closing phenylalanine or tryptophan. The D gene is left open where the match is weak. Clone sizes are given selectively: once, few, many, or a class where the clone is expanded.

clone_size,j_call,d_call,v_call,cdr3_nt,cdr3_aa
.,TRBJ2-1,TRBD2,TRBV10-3,TGTGCCATCAGTGTCTCATCTAGCGGGGTCTACAATGAGCAGTTCTTC,CAISVSSSGVYNEQFF
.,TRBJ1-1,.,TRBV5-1,TGCGCCAGCGTGGATACGGGGGCGAACACTGAAGCTTTCTTT,CASVDTGANTEAFF
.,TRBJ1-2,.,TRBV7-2,TGTGCCAGCAGCTTAGGGAGCCGCGTTTATGGCTACACCTTC,CASSLGSRVYGYTF
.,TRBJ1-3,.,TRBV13,TGTGCCAGCAGCCCAACCGGGACCCGAACGGACACCATATATTTT,CASSPTGTRTDTIYF
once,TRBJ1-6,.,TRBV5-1,TGCGCCAGCAGCTTGGGCGGGGCCCACAACCGAGATAATTCACCCCTCCACTTT,CASSLGGAHNRDNSPLHF
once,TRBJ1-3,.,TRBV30,TGTGCCTGGAGAACCCAGGGGACTGGAAACACCATATATTTT,CAWRTQGTGNTIYF
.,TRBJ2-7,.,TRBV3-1,TGTGCCAGCAGCCAACGTGCGTACGAGCAGTACTTC,CASSQRAYEQYF
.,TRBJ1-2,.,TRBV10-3,TGTGCCATCGGCGAGGGCGCGAACTATGGCTACACCTTC,CAIGEGANYGYTF
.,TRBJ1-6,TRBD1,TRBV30,TGTGCCTGGAGCGCAACAGGGGGGTACAATTCACCCCTCCACTTT,CAWSATGGYNSPLHF
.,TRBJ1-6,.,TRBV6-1,TGTGCCAGTACTGCGGTTACAGATAATTCACCCCTCCACTTT,CASTAVTDNSPLHF
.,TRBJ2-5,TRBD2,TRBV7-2,TGTGCCAGCAGCTTGCAGCGGGGGGGCGGCCAAGAGACCCAGTACTTC,CASSLQRGGGQETQYF